This T cell receptor beta chain was profiled in a study of blood T cells in healthy people across ages (dated by TCRdb to the mid-2010s). Regarding the research as a whole: In model experiments, template switching captured roughly one uniquely barcoded TCR beta cDNA molecule for every two T cells. The study measured age-related changes in TCR beta repertoire diversity using deep sequencing normalized with unique cDNA molecular identifiers. Donors were grouped into four age groups: young (average approximately 15 years), middle-aged (under 40), aged (approximately 67) and long-lived (over 80). To avoid experimental bias, donors of different ages were randomly spread across the sequencing lanes. The study analyzed two additional independent replicas of 1 million unique cDNA reads from the same blood draw for two donors, one aged 18 to 29 and one aged 80 or older.

The research as a whole found: The percentage of naive T cells measured by flow cytometry correlated strongly with observed TCR beta diversity. Because the CMV infection status of the donors was unknown, age-related changes in expanded clonotypes may potentially have been confounded. Total diversity estimates from one million sequenced T cells were considered lower bounds and underestimates. As age increased, observed TCR beta diversity per million T cells dropped in a roughly linear way, and a significant reduction was already evident by age around 41. Conclusive comparison of naive and antigen-experienced compartments was prevented by the profiling of bulk unsorted PBMCs. Compared with the aged group, more naive CD4+ T cells, fewer expanded clones and increased TCR diversity were shown by the long-lived group, suggesting age selection.

Comments on this clonotype: Its antigen is unknown. The sample holds no much larger clone one base away, and base qualities are not on file.

Library prep was done by 5' RACE. Reads for this sample came from an Illumina HiSeq 2500. A second roughly 6 to 12 cycle PCR used a sample-barcoded 5' primer and a J-beta primer mix. Each TCR beta cDNA molecule received a unique molecular identifier from a template-switch 5' adaptor carrying 12 random nucleotides. At least 2.5 million CDR3-containing paired-end reads were obtained from each sample. All of the RNA was converted into first-strand cDNA using the Mint cDNA synthesis kit, with a TRBC-specific oligonucleotide serving as the primer. After uracil-DNA glycosylase treatment, a first 18-cycle PCR used universal primers M1SS and BC2_uni_R on all cDNA. The study's processing was this. Each sample was normalized by randomly selecting 1 million high-quality reads, each carrying a distinct molecular identifier. Reads with shared molecular identifiers were discarded instead of being binned into consensus sequences. MiTCR, run with a Q25 quality threshold and the strictest error-elimination algorithm, handled CDR3 identification, clonotype clustering and error correction. Lower-bound total TCR beta diversity was estimated with a nonparametric unseen species model using Euler transformation. The raw public data were reprocessed by TCRdb itself: fastp quality trimming at Q25, MiXCR clonotype calling, in-frame beta chains only. Duplicate CDR3 protein sequences are folded into a single record with the most common DNA and genes. The V and J calls here are based on TCRdb, not the publication. Present in this sample are hundreds of thousands of distinct CDR3 sequences, roughly 46% of which were seen just once. Jointly, the top ten make up 15% to 20% of the sample.

Donors were roughly 40 systemically healthy Caucasian individuals from Russia aged 6 to 90 years. Around 9.8 milliliters of peripheral blood were collected from each donor into EDTA-treated Vacutainer tubes. Ficoll-Paque density-gradient centrifugation was used to isolate PBMCs, with at least 7 million obtained per sample. Total RNA was extracted from PBMCs with Trizol reagent, with at least 5 micrograms obtained per sample. For every donor, an aliquot of PBMCs went through flow cytometry to measure the percentages of naive CD45RAhigh/CD27high T cells. This TCR derives from an elderly man in good health. Sequenced material: blood.

For the CDR3, the sequence is CSVGSGRNEQFF. DNA sequence: TGCAGCGTTGGATCGGGCAGAAATGAGCAGTTCTTC. This chain joins TRBV29-1 to TRBJ2-1; no D gene call is confident. The CDR3 spans 12 residues, from the cysteine through the phenylalanine. The only DNA kept is the CDR3, 36 bases in frame from the first base. Reading the germline V gene gives CDR1 SQVTM and CDR2 ANQGSEA. V lost 4 bases and J lost 7 bases; the stretch between them is 11 bases long.